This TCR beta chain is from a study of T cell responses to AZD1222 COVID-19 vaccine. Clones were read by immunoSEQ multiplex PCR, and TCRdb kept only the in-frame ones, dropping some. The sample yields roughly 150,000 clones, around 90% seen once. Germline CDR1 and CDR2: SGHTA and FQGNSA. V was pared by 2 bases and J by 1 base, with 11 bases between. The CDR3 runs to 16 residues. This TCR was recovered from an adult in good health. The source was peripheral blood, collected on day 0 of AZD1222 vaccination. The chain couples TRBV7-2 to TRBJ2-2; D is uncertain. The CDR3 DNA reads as TGTGCCAGCAGCTTAAATTCGGTGCTGAACACCGGGGAGCTGTTTTTT. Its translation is CASSLNSVLNTGELFF.